The 8 T cell receptor beta chains below were found in one sample sequenced in a study of OX40 agonist ivuxolimab in advanced cancers. TCRdb's copy holds only in-frame clones and misses some; the assay was immunoSEQ multiplex PCR. The sample has more than 30,000 clones, around 88% seen once; the top ten hold roughly 31%. Specimen: CD4+ or CD8+ T cells sorted from blood, collected in a trial of the OX40 agonist ivuxolimab. Receptor source: an adult with an advanced solid tumor such as melanoma, head and neck, liver or kidney cancer.

The chain joins TRBV28 to TRBJ2-7; 9 nucleotides agree with TRBD1. From germline, CDR1 is MDHEN and CDR2 SYDVKM. The length of the CDR3 is 14 residues. J lost 4 bases, V lost 6 bases, and 7 bases had no gene match. The CDR3 nucleotides are TGTGCCAGCAGGTTAGGGACAGGGTTATACGAGCAGTACTTC. Translated, it gives CASRLGTGLYEQYF.

Concerning this clone itself: A junction end diverges from the germline sequence, so it may reflect a read error. V and J are TRBV2 and TRBJ2-5; D remains ambiguous. CDR3 length: 11 residues. The germline CDR1 and CDR2 sequences are SNHLY and FYNNEI. This CDR3 reads CASSDVETPNF. The DNA of the CDR3 is TGTGCCAGCAGTGACGTTGAGACACCGAACTTC.

The CDR3 coding sequence is TGCGCCAGCAGCCAATCTAAGACAGGGGGTTGGTTCTTC. Protein product: CASSQSKTGGWFF. The rearrangement joins TRBV4-3 to TRBJ2-1, with 9 bases matching TRBD1. In germline, CDR1 is LGHNA, CDR2 YSLEER. J gave up 15 bases and V 2 bases, and 8 bases lay outside the gene matches. This CDR3 contains 13 residues.

The chain links TRBV11-3 to TRBJ2-7; D is perhaps TRBD1 (5 bases). V was cut by 5 bases and J by 2 bases, with 13 bases left in between. Germline-derived CDR1 and CDR2 are SGHNT and YENEEA. The CDR3 has 14 amino acids. In nucleotides, the CDR3 is TGTGCCAGCAGCCCCGACAGTCCCCCCTACGAGCAGTACTTC. Translation gives CASSPDSPPYEQYF.

This clone was found a few times. The genes are TRBV6-5 and TRBJ1-2; no firm D call. Deletions cut 5 bases from V and 4 bases from J, with 8 bases between. The germline CDR1 and CDR2 sequences are MNHEY and SVGAGI. The CDR3 loop spans 12 amino acids. CDR3 in DNA: TGTGCCAGCAGTGCAGGAGCCTATGGCTACACCTTC. Protein: CASSAGAYGYTF.

V is TRBV2 and J is TRBJ2-1; D might be TRBD1 or TRBD2, each matching 5 bases. Germline loops: CDR1 SNHLY, CDR2 FYNNEI. The CDR3 is made up of 15 amino acids. The V end lost 4 bases, the J end lost 7 bases, and 17 bases lay between the germline ends. The CDR3 sequence is CASSAGTSPFNEQFF. CDR3 in DNA: TGTGCCAGCAGTGCCGGGACGAGTCCATTTAATGAGCAGTTCTTC.

The V and J genes are TRBV27 and TRBJ1-2, with D tentatively TRBD1 (6 bases). Germline V CDR1 and CDR2: MNHEY, SMNVEV (reference sequence). V lost 2 bases to trimming and J lost 7 bases, with 8 bases between them. This CDR3 region has 12 residues. The CDR3 DNA is TGTGCCAGCAGTTTACAGGGGCGTGGCTACACCTTC. Protein: CASSLQGRGYTF.

This chain uses TRBV13 with TRBJ1-1; D is undetermined. Germline values: CDR1 PRHDT, CDR2 FYEKMQ (reference sequence). CDR3 length: 13 residues. The ends were cut back, 3 bases at V and 5 bases at J, with 10 bases in the middle. The CDR3 coding sequence is TGTGCCAGCAGCTTGGGATTAGGGACTGAAGCTTTCTTT. Translation gives CASSLGLGTEAFF.